This record looks at one TCR beta chain sequence and its context. The sample comes from a study of cytomegalovirus exposure and HLA in healthy donors. It was with 60 Vbeta and 13 Jbeta primers that the PCR ran. Clones were read by immunoSEQ multiplex PCR, and TCRdb kept only the in-frame ones, dropping some. The data hold more than 95,000 clones, with 75% to 90% observed a single time. Material: PBMCs. The clonotype originates from a man between 25 and 39 years old in good health and CMV-seropositive.

The CDR3, as DNA: TGTGCCATCAGTAAGACAGGAAGAGCCTATGGCTACACCTTC. This translates into CAISKTGRAYGYTF. The chain combines TRBV10-3 with TRBJ1-2; possible D gene TRBD1, 6 bases. The V end lost 5 bases, the J end lost 4 bases, and 14 bases lay between the germline ends. The V gene's germline CDR1 is ENHRY and CDR2 SYGVKD. There are 14 residues in the CDR3.